One sample yielded the 12 T cell receptor beta chains listed below, sequenced in a study of CD8 T cells in Susac syndrome. RNA totalling roughly 0.5 to 1 ug underwent reverse transcription with random hexamers. One entry per CDR3 protein, called by TCRdb with MiXCR from the immunoSEQ multiplex PCR reads. The sample carries 180,000 or so distinct CDR3 sequences, around 94% recorded once. Sequenced input: CD4+ T cells from PBMCs. These receptors came from a human donor in good health.

This chain uses TRBV2 with TRBJ2-5; 9 bases line up with TRBD2. The germline gives CDR1 SNHLY, CDR2 FYNNEI. V was clipped by 7 bases and J by 3 bases; unmatched bases: 6. The CDR3 extends over 14 amino acids. The chain's CDR3 is CASTISGGEETQYF. Written as DNA, the CDR3 is TGTGCCAGCACTATTAGCGGGGGTGAAGAGACCCAGTACTTC.

The chain recombines TRBV20-1 with TRBJ2-7, with 9 bases matching TRBD1. The CDR3 contains 12 residues. Germline V CDR1 and CDR2: DFQATT, SNEGSKA (reference sequence). V was pared by 8 bases and J by 4 bases, with 6 bases of the junction left unmatched. The CDR3 spells CSTGTGTYEQYF. CDR3 in DNA: TGCAGTACCGGGACAGGGACGTACGAGCAGTACTTC.

V and J are TRBV2 and TRBJ1-2; TRBD1 matches at 8 bases. After removal of 7 bases from V and 12 bases from J, the junction contained 13 bases not matched to a gene. CDR3 length: 13 residues. The germline V gene has CDR1 SNHLY and CDR2 FYNNEI. The CDR3 DNA follows: TGTGCCAGCACTACCAACCGGGACAGGCTGAACACCTTC. It translates to CASTTNRDRLNTF. The full variable domain, in which reference TRBV2 and TRBJ1-2 provide the parts outside the CDR3, is EPEVTQTPSHQVTQMGQEVILRCVPISNHLYFYWYRQILGQKVEFLVSFYNNEISEKSEIFDDQFSVERPDGSNFTLKIRSTKLEDSAMYFCASTTNRDRLNTFGSGTRLTVV.

This chain links TRBV27 with TRBJ2-7; 7 nucleotides match TRBD1. The CDR3 spans 15 residues. From germline, CDR1 is MNHEY and CDR2 SMNVEV (reference sequence). The V segment lost 4 bases and the J segment 2 bases; nucleotides outside the gene matches: 8. In DNA, the CDR3 is TGTGCCAGCAGTTCGACGACGACAGGGCCCTACGAGCAGTACTTC. Translating it yields CASSSTTTGPYEQYF.

This chain joins TRBV9 and TRBJ2-3; a weak D match, TRBD1 (6 bases). Deletions cut 4 bases from V and 3 bases from J, with 15 bases between. CDR1 and CDR2 (germline): SGDLS, YYNGEE. The CDR3 has 15 residues. CDR3 loop: CASSTKQGRTDTQYF. For the CDR3, the DNA is TGTGCCAGCAGCACCAAACAGGGAAGGACAGATACGCAGTATTTT. The full variable domain, rest sourced from reference TRBV9 and TRBJ2-3, is DSGVTQTPKHLITATGQRVTLRCSPRSGDLSVYWYQQSLDQGLQFLIQYYNGEERAKGNILERFSAQQFPDLHSELNLSSLELGDSALYFCASSTKQGRTDTQYFGPGTRLTVL.

This clonotype showed up just a few times. This chain joins TRBV30 and TRBJ2-6; unclear D gene. In germline, CDR1 is GTSNPN, CDR2 SVGIG (reference sequence). The V gene lost 3 bases and the J gene lost 0 bases, with 3 bases spanning the gap. CDR3 size: 13 residues. The DNA for the CDR3 is TGTGCCTGGAGAAGCTCTGGGGCCAACGTCCTGACTTTC. It yields the protein CAWRSSGANVLTF.

The V gene is TRBV7-6, the J gene TRBJ2-1; a weak D match, TRBD1 (5 bases). The CDR3 loop spans 15 amino acids. From germline, CDR1 is SGHVS and CDR2 FNYEAQ. Trimming took off 3 bases at V and 4 bases at J, with 13 bases between the two ends. The CDR3 is CASSFDRPTYNEQFF. The DNA for the CDR3 is TGTGCCAGCAGCTTTGACAGACCTACTTACAATGAGCAGTTCTTC. The full variable domain, with the rest looked up from reference TRBV7-6 and TRBJ2-1, is GAGVSQSPRYKVTKRGQDVALRCDPISGHVSLYWYRQALGQGPEFLTYFNYEAQQDKSGLPNDRFSAERPEGSISTLTIQRTEQRDSAMYRCASSFDRPTYNEQFFGPGTRLTVL.

V gene TRBV20-1 combines with J gene TRBJ2-7; 12 bases agree with TRBD2. V was pared by 4 bases and J by 3 bases, with 10 bases of the junction left unmatched. This CDR3 comprises 16 residues. Germline CDR1 is DFQATT and CDR2 is SNEGSKA (reference sequence). The CDR3 sequence: CSANGGTSGLDYEQYF. The CDR3 DNA reads TGCAGTGCTAACGGTGGGACTAGCGGGCTCGACTACGAGCAGTACTTC.

The chain recombines TRBV9 with TRBJ2-3, with D perhaps TRBD2 (5 bases). V lost 1 base and J 6 bases, leaving 12 bases between the germline ends. The CDR3 loop spans 14 amino acids. Germline CDR1 and CDR2: SGDLS and YYNGEE. The CDR3: CASSVTTTGDTQYF. CDR3 nucleotide sequence: TGTGCCAGCAGCGTAACTACCACGGGGGATACGCAGTATTTT.

The gene calls are TRBV28 and TRBJ2-5; perhaps D is TRBD1 or TRBD2 (7 bases each). V gave up 6 bases and J gave up 5 bases, with 16 bases separating them. Germline lookup yields CDR1 MDHEN and CDR2 SYDVKM. The CDR3 totals 14 residues. DNA of the CDR3: TGTGCCAGCAGAAGGGCCCAGGGGGGGGAGACCCAGTACTTC. The encoded protein is CASRRAQGGETQYF.

V and J are TRBV2 and TRBJ2-3; no firm D call. This CDR3 has 16 residues. CDR1 and CDR2 (germline): SNHLY, FYNNEI. The germline V and J ends were trimmed by 5 bases and 1 base, with 16 bases remaining between them. CDR3 sequence: CASSPYMAGGTDTQYF. In DNA, the CDR3 is TGTGCCAGCAGTCCCTACATGGCCGGAGGCACAGATACGCAGTATTTT.

The table lists this clonotype with a few counts. The chain has TRBV7-2 and TRBJ2-2; D remains ambiguous. The CDR3 has 19 residues. The V end lost 5 bases, the J end lost 1 base, and 23 bases lay between the germline ends. The germline V gene has CDR1 SGHTA and CDR2 FQGNSA. CDR3 bases: TGTGCCAGCAGCCCACCTCATCGTTCCGGCAGGCAGAACACCGGGGAGCTGTTTTTT. Translating gives CASSPPHRSGRQNTGELFF.